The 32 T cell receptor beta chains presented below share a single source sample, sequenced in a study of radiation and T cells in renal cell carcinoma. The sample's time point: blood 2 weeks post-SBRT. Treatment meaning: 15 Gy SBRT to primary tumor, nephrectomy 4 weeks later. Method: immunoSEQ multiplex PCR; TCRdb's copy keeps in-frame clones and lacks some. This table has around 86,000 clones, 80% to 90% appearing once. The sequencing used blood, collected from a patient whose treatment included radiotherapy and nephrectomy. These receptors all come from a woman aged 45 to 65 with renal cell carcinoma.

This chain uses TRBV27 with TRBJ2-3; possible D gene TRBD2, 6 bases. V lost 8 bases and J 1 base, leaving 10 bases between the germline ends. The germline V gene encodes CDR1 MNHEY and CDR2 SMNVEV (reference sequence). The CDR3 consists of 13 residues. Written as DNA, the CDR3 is TGTGCCAGCGGTACGGGAGGCACAGATACGCAGTATTTT. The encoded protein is CASGTGGTDTQYF.

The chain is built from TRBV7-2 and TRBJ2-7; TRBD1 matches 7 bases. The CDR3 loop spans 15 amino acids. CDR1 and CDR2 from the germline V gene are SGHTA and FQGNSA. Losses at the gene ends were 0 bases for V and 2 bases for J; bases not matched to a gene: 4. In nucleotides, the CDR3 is TGTGCCAGCAGCTTAGCGACAGGGTCCCCCTACGAGCAGTACTTC. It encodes CASSLATGSPYEQYF.

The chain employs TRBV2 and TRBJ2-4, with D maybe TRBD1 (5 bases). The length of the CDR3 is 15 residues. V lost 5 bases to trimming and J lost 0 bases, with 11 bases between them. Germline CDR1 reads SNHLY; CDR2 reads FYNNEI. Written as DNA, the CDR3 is TGTGCCAGCAGTACAGGTCTGCTAGCCAAAAACATTCAGTACTTC. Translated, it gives CASSTGLLAKNIQYF. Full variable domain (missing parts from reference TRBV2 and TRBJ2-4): EPEVTQTPSHQVTQMGQEVILRCVPISNHLYFYWYRQILGQKVEFLVSFYNNEISEKSEIFDDQFSVERPDGSNFTLKIRSTKLEDSAMYFCASSTGLLAKNIQYFGAGTRLSVL.

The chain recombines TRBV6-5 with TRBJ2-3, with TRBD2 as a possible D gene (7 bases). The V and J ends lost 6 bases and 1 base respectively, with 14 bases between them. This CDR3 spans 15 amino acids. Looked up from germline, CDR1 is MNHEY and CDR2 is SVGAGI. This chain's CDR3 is CASSLGGAGTDTQYF. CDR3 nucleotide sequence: TGTGCCAGCAGCTTAGGGGGGGCCGGCACAGATACGCAGTATTTT.

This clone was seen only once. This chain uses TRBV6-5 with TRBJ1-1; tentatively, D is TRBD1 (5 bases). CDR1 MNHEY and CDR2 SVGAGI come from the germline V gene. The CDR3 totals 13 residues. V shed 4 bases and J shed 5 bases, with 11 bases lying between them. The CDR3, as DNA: TGTGCCAGCAGTTCGCCAACAGGTACTGAAGCTTTCTTT. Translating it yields CASSSPTGTEAFF.

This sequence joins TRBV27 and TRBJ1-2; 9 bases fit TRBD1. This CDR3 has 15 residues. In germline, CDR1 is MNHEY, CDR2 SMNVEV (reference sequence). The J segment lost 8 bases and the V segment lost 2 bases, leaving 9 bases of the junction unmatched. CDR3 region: CASSLDPGQGYGYTF. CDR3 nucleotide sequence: TGTGCCAGCAGTTTAGATCCGGGACAGGGATACGGCTACACCTTC.

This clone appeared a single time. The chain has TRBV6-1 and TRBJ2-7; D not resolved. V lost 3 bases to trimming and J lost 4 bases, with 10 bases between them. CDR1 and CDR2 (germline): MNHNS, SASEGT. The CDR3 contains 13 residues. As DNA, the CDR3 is TGTGCCAGCAGTGAGCCTTCCTTTTACGAGCAGTACTTC. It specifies CASSEPSFYEQYF.

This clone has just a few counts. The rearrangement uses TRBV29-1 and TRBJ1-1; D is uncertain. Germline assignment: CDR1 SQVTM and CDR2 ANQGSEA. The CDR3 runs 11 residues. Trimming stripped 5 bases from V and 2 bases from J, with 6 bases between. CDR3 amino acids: CSVTRNTEAFF. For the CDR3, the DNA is TGCAGCGTTACGAGAAACACTGAAGCTTTCTTT.

The CDR3 bases are TGTGCCAGCAGCCCTCGGACGGTGTCGAACACTGAAGCTTTCTTT. Its protein is CASSPRTVSNTEAFF. This chain joins TRBV5-6 and TRBJ1-1; no clear D. This CDR3 is 15 amino acids long. V lost 4 bases to trimming and J lost 1 base, with 14 bases between them. The V gene's germline CDR1 is SGHDT and CDR2 YYEEEE.

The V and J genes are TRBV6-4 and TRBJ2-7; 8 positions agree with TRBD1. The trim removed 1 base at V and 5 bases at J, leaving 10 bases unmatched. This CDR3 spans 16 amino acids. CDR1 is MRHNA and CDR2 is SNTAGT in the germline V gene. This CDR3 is CASSDWTGSILHEQYF. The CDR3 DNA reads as TGTGCCAGCAGTGACTGGACAGGGTCCATCTTACACGAGCAGTACTTC.

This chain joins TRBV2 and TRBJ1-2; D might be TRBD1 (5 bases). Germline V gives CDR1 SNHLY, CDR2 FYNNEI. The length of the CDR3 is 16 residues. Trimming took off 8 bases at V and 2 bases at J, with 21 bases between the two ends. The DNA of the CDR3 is TGTGCCAGCCGGAATGTCGGGGCCGGAGAAAACTATGGCTACACCTTC. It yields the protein CASRNVGAGENYGYTF.

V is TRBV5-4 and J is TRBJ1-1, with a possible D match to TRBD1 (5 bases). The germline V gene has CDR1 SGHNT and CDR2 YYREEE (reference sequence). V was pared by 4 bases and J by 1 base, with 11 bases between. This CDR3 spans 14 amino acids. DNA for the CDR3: TGTGCCAGCAGCCTGGGACGGGAGAACACTGAAGCTTTCTTT. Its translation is CASSLGRENTEAFF. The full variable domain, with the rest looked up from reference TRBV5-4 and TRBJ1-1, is ETGVTQSPTHLIKTRGQQVTLRCSSQSGHNTVSWYQQALGQGPQFIFQYYREEENGRGNFPPRFSGLQFPNYSSELNVNALELDDSALYLCASSLGRENTEAFFGQGTRLTVV.

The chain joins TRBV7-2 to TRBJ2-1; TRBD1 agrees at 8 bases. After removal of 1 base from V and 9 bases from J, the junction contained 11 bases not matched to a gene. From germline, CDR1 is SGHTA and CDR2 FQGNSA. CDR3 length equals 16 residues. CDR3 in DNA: TGTGCCAGCAGCTTAGGGGCCAGGGGGCGTTTTAGTGAGCAGTTCTTC. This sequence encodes CASSLGARGRFSEQFF.

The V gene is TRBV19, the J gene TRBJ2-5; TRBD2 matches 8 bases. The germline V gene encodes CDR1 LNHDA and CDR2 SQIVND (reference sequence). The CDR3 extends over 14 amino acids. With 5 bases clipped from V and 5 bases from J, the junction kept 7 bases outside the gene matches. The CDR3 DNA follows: TGTGCCAGTAGTCAACGGACTAGCAGTGAGACCCAGTACTTC. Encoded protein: CASSQRTSSETQYF.

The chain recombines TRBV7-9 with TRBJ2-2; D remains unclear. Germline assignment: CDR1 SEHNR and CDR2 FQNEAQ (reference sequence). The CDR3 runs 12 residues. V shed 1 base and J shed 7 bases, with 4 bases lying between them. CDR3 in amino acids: CASSLEVGELFF. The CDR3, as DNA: TGTGCCAGCAGCTTAGAGGTCGGGGAGCTGTTTTTT.

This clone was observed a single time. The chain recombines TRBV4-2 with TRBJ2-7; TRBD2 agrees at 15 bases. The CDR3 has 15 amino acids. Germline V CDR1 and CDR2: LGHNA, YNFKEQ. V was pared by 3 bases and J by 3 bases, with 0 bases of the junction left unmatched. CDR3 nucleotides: TGTGCCAGCAGCCAGGGACTAGCGGGAGGCTACGAGCAGTACTTC. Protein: CASSQGLAGGYEQYF.

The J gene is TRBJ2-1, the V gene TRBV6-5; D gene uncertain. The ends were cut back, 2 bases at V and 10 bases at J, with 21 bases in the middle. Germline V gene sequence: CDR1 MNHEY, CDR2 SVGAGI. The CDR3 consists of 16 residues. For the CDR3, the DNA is TGTGCCAGCAGTTACACAGTCCCCGACAAACCTATGGAGCAGTTCTTC. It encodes CASSYTVPDKPMEQFF.

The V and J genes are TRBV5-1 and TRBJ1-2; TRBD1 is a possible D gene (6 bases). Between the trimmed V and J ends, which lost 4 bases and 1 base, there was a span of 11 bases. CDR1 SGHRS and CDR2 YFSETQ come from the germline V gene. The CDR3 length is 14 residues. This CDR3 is CASSATQGNYGYTF. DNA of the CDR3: TGCGCCAGCAGCGCAACACAGGGTAACTATGGCTACACCTTC.

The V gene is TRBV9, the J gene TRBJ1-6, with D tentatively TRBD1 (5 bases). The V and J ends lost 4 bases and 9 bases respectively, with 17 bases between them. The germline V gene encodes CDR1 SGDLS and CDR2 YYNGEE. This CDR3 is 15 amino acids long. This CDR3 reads CASSPVQGSGSPLHF. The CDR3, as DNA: TGTGCCAGCAGCCCAGTGCAGGGCTCAGGTTCACCCCTCCACTTT.

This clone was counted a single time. This CDR3 is CASSVRTGVHYGYTF. CDR3 coding DNA: TGTGCCAGCAGTGTCAGGACAGGGGTGCACTATGGCTACACCTTC. The rearrangement joins TRBV28 to TRBJ1-2, with 9 bases lining up with TRBD1. J was trimmed by 3 bases and V by 5 bases; bases with no gene match: 7. Germline V gives CDR1 MDHEN, CDR2 SYDVKM. The CDR3 spans 15 residues.

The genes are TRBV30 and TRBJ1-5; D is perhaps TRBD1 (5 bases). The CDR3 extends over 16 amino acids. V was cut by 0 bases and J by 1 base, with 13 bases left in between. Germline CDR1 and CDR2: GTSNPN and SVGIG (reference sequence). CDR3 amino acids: CAWSVFGGTSNQPQHF. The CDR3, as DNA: TGTGCCTGGAGTGTGTTCGGTGGGACGAGCAATCAGCCCCAGCATTTT.

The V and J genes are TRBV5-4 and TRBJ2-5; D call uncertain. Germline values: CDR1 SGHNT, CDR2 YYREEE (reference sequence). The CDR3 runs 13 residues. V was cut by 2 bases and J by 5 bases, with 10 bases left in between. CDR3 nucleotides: TGTGCCAGCAGCTTAAAGCAGAGGGAGACCCAGTACTTC. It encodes CASSLKQRETQYF. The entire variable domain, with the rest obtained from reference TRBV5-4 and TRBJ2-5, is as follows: ETGVTQSPTHLIKTRGQQVTLRCSSQSGHNTVSWYQQALGQGPQFIFQYYREEENGRGNFPPRFSGLQFPNYSSELNVNALELDDSALYLCASSLKQRETQYFGPGTRLLVL.

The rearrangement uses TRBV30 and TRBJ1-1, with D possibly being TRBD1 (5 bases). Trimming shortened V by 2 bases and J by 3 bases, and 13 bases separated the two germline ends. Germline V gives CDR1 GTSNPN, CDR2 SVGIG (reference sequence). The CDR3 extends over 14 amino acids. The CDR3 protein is CAWSQGGWDTEAFF. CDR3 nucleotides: TGTGCCTGGAGTCAGGGAGGTTGGGACACTGAAGCTTTCTTT.

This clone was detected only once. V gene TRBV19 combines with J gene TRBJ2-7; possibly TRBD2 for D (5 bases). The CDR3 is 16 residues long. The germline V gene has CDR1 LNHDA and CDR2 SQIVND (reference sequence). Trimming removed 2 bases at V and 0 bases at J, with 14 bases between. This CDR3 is CASSISRAGLSYEQYF. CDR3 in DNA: TGTGCCAGTAGTATATCTAGGGCTGGACTCTCCTACGAGCAGTACTTC. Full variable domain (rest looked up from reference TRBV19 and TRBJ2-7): DGGITQSPKYLFRKEGQNVTLSCEQNLNHDAMYWYRQDPGQGLRLIYYSQIVNDFQKGDIAEGYSVSREKKESFPLTVTSAQKNPTAFYLCASSISRAGLSYEQYFGPGTRLTVT.

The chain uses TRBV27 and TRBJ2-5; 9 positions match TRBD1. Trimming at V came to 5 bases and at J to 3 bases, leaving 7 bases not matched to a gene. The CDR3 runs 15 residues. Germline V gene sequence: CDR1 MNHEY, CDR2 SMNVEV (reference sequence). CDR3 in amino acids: CASSALGQGKETQYF. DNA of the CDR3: TGTGCCAGCAGTGCCCTGGGACAGGGAAAAGAGACCCAGTACTTC.

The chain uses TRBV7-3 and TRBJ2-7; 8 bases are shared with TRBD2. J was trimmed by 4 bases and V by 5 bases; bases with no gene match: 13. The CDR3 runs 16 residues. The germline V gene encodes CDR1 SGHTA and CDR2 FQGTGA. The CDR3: CASSPGGREIGYEQYF. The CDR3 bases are TGTGCCAGCAGCCCGGGGGGGCGGGAGATCGGATACGAGCAGTACTTC. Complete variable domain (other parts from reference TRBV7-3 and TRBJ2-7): GAGVSQTPSNKVTEKGKYVELRCDPISGHTALYWYRQSLGQGPEFLIYFQGTGAADDSGLPNDRFFAVRPEGSVSTLKIQRTERGDSAVYLCASSPGGREIGYEQYFGPGTRLTVT.

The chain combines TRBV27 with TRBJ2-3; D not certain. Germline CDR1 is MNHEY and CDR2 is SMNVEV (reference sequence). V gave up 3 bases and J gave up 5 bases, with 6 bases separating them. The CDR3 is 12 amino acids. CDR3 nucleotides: TGTGCCAGCAGTTTCTACGGAGATACGCAGTATTTT. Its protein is CASSFYGDTQYF.

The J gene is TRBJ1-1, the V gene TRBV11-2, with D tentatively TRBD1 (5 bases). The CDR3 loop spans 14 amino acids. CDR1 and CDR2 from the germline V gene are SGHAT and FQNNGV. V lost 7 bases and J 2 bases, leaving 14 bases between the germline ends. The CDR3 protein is CASTGGAVNTEAFF. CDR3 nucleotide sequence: TGTGCCAGCACGGGTGGGGCTGTAAACACTGAAGCTTTCTTT. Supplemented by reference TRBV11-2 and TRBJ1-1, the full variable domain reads EAGVAQSPRYKIIEKRQSVAFWCNPISGHATLYWYQQILGQGPKLLIQFQNNGVVDDSQLPKDRFSAERLKGVDSTLKIQPAKLEDSAVYLCASTGGAVNTEAFFGQGTRLTVV.

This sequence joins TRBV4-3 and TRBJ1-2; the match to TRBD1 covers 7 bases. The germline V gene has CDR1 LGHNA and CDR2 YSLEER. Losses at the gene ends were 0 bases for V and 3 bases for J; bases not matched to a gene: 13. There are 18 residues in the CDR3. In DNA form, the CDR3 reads TGCGCCAGCAGCCAAGAAGGGGGCAGGGGAAGGGAGCACTATGGCTACACCTTC. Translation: CASSQEGGRGREHYGYTF.

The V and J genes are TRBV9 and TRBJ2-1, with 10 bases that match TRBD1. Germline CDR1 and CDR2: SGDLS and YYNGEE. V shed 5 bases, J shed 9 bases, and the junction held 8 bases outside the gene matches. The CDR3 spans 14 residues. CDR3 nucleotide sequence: TGTGCCAGCAGGCCGGGACAGGGGACCGGTGAGCAGTTCTTC. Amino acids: CASRPGQGTGEQFF.

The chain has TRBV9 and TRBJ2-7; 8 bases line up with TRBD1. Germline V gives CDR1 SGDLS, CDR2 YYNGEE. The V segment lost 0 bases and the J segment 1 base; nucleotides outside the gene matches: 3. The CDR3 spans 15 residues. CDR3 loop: CASSVETGVSYEQYF. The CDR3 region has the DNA TGTGCCAGCAGCGTAGAGACAGGGGTATCCTACGAGCAGTACTTC.

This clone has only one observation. CDR3 protein: CASSLLADTTYEQYF. The DNA of the CDR3 is TGTGCCAGCAGCTTGCTAGCGGATACTACCTACGAGCAGTACTTC. J is TRBJ2-7 and V is TRBV7-2; 7 nucleotides match TRBD2. CDR1 SGHTA and CDR2 FQGNSA come from the germline V gene. V shed 3 bases, J shed 2 bases, and the junction held 7 bases outside the gene matches. The CDR3 totals 15 residues.